This T cell receptor beta chain was documented in a study of cytomegalovirus exposure and HLA in healthy donors. Among the donors, all were healthy bone marrow donors. V lost 5 bases and J lost 7, with 9 bases in between. Germline V gives CDR1 MNHEY, CDR2 SMNVEV (reference sequence). This CDR3 contains 13 residues. With respect to this clone: As yet, its antigen is unknown.

The study ran its PCR with 60 Vbeta and 13 Jbeta primers. Some clones are missing from TCRdb's copy, which holds only in-frame ones; the method was immunoSEQ multiplex PCR. The sample consists of 200,000 or so clones, about four fifths of them appearing once. Study-level findings and limits: When a later analysis was performed, an Asian-associated ancestry cluster reportedly had fewer N-insertions than the approximately 700-donor mean.

This sequence joins TRBV27 and TRBJ1-6, with D unresolved. This TCR was recovered from a woman aged 25 to 39 in good health and CMV-seropositive. What was sequenced was PBMCs. The DNA of the CDR3 is TGTGCCAGCAGTCCTAGCTGGAATTCACCCCTCCACTTT. Its protein is CASSPSWNSPLHF.